Listed below are T cell receptor beta chains from one sample, sequenced in a study of cytomegalovirus exposure and HLA in healthy donors. Produced via immunoSEQ multiplex PCR; TCRdb's table is partial and in-frame only. The sample has 100,000 to 150,000 clones; over 90% are singletons. Sequencing was done on a sample of PBMCs. These receptor sequences come from a woman in her late teens or twenties in good health and CMV-seronegative. Both conserved end residues are part of each CDR3. For some rows the clone size is stated as once, few or many, or as a class when expanded; others skip it.

abundance | v_gene | CDR3aa
NA | TRBV6-5 | CASRGTGQETQYF
NA | TRBV6-1 | CASIGWGGNQPQHF
NA | TRBV6-5 | CASSKRQGASAFF
NA | TRBV5-1 | CASSYGQGVDTQYF
NA | TRBV11-2 | CASSPRLANTEAFF
NA | TRBV7-7 | CASSLAGTNEQFF
once | TRBV29-1 | CSSINQPQHF
NA | TRBV21-1 | CASSREKTITNYGYTF
NA | TRBV6-1 | CASSEGRRRHYTF
NA | TRBV2 | CASNIVRTDTQYF
NA | TRBV28 | CASSNNPGQVWSNIQYF
NA | TRBV2 | CASKANAGNTGELFF
NA | TRBV7-9 | CASSLVGGPETQYF
NA | TRBV30 | CAWSRGTGGSYEQYF
few | TRBV19 | CASSGTGTSGRYGYTF
NA | TRBV25-1 | CASSYETMSYNEQFF
NA | TRBV6-1 | CASSAKRSTDTQYF
NA | TRBV7-9 | CASSLVPGDSPLHF
NA | TRBV4-1 | CASSQTGGQPQHF
NA | TRBV6-6 | CASSPGQGDSNEQFF
few | TRBV6-1 | CASHGLFGPQHF
NA | TRBV7-2 | CASSFRDRETQYF
NA | TRBV9 | CASSEDRYSGNTIYF
NA | TRBV18 | CASSPRQELNTEAFF
NA | TRBV2 | CASNQGARTGELFF
NA | TRBV18 | CASSPQGLVNYEQYF
NA | TRBV28 | CASSSYPVVGAKFEAFF
NA | TRBV30 | CAWSTDTYNEQFF
NA | TRBV10-1 | CASSSGTLGNTIYF
once | TRBV9 | CASSTSGTGDTEAFF
NA | TRBV2 | CAKMRVPQETQYF
NA | TRBV6-1 | CASMFRQGVVQPQHF
NA | TRBV30 | CAWDKTGGGQPQHF
NA | TRBV6-5 | CASSLILAGGYNEQFF
NA | TRBV25-1 | CASARDYTGELFF
few | TRBV19 | CASSDRDTTYEQYF
NA | TRBV5-1 | CASSFTGRSNNEKLFF
NA | TRBV28 | CASSLIGGGLPENTIYF
NA | TRBV28 | CASRPPLTSFHEQYF
NA | TRBV6-1 | CASTLEAPTGELFF
NA | TRBV7-9 | CASSQGGGTEAFF
once | TRBV4-2 | CASSQATRQGVPGYTF
NA | TRBV6-1 | CASREYESGGRSYEQYF